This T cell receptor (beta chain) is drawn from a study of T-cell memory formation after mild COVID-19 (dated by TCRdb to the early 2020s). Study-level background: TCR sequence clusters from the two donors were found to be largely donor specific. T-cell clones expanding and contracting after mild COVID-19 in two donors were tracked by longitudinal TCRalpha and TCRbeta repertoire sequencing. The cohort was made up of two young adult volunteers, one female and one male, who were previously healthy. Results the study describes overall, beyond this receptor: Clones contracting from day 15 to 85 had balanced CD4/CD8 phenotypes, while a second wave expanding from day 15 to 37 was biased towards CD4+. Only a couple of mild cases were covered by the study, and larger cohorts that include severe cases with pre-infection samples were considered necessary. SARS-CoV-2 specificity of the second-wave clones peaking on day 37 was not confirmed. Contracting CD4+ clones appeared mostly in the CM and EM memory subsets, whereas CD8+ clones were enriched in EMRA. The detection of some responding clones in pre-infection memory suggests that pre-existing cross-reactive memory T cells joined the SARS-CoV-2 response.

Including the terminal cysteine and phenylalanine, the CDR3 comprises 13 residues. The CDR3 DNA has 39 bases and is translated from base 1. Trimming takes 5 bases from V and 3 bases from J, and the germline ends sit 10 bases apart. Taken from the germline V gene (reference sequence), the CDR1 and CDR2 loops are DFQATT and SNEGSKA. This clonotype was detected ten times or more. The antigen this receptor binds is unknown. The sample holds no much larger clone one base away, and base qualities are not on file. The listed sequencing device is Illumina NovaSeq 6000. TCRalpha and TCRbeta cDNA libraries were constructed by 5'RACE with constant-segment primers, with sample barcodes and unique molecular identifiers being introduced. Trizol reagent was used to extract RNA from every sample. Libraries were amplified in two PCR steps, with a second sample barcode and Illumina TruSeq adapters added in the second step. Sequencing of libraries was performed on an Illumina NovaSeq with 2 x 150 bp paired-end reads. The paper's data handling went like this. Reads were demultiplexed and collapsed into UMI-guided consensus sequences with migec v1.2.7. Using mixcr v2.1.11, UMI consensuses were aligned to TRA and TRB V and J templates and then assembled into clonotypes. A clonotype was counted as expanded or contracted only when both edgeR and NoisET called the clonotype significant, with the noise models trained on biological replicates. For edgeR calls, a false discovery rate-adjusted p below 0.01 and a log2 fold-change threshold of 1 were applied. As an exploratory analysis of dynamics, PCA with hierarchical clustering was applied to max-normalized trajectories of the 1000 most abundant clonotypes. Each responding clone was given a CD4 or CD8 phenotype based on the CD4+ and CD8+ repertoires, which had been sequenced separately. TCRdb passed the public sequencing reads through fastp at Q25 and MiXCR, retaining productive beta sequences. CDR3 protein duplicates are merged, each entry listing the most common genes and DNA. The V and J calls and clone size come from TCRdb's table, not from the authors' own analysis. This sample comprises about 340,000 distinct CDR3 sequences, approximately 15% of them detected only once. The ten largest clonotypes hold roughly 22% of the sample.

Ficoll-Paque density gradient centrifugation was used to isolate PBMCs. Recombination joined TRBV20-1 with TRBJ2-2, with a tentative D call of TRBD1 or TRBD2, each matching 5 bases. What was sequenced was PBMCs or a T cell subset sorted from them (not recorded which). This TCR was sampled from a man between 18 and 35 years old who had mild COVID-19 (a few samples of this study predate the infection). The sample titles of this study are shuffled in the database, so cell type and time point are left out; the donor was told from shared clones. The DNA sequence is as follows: TGCAGTGCTCGGGACCGCTACACCGGGGAGCTGTTTTTT. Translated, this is CSARDRYTGELFF.